This T cell receptor (beta chain) was identified during a study of T cells in localized non-small cell lung cancer. Trimming removed 5 bases from V and 10 bases from J; junction bases left unmatched: 5. CDR3 length: 12 residues. Germline V CDR1 and CDR2: MNHGY, SAAAGT. Findings of the study overall: The study detected a median around 61 of the top 100 tumor clones in adjacent lung.

Sequenced by immunoSEQ multiplex PCR; TCRdb stores in-frame clones only, minus some. The sample lists 1,500 to 2,000 clones; around 27% were seen once. The sample holds one count of this clone. Its antigen is as yet unknown. The uninvolved lung lay at least 2 cm from the tumor margin and lacked atypia. Sequenced here: normal lung tissue next to the tumor, sampled before any cancer treatment. This sequence originates from a female donor older than 55 with stage I lung adenocarcinoma. The chain links TRBV6-8 to TRBJ2-1; 7 bases are shared with TRBD2. The CDR3 protein is CASSAGAEEQFF. In DNA form, the CDR3 reads TGTGCCAGCAGTGCGGGAGCAGAAGAGCAGTTCTTC.